A single T cell receptor beta chain is shown here with its context. What it binds is not known. TCRdb re-analysed the reads in MiXCR, keeping a single row per CDR3 protein. The sample records about 140,000 distinct CDR3 sequences, about 6.5% being singletons. This sample is part of a study of T cell repertoires in cytomegalovirus infection. Across the study: Carrying CMV and the relevant HLA type showed in public TCR beta signatures.

The CDR3 is made up of 13 amino acids. The germline V gene has CDR1 ENHRY and CDR2 SYGVKD. The V end was cut by 0 bases, the J end by 11 bases, with 13 bases between. The study, taken as a whole, reports: CMV-specific TCR beta clonotypes restricted by HLA-C were the ones dominating the ex vivo response.

Sequences were obtained from PBMCs. The chain employs TRBV10-3 and TRBJ1-1, with D maybe TRBD1 (5 bases). The TCR originated in a human donor in good health (CMV status not recorded). Some clones in this sample may be carry-over from other donors' samples. Here the CDR3 DNA reads TGTGCCATCAGTGAGTCGCGACAGAGTGGTGCTTTCTTT. This translates into CAISESRQSGAFF.